This T cell receptor (beta chain) is drawn from a study of blood T cell repertoires in COVID-19. Whole-study context: The analysed material was cDNA or gDNA that came from T cells, B-cell-depleted T cells, or PBMCs.

Methods used by the authors: Reference gene primer amplification gave nucleated cell count estimates. Generated by immunoSEQ multiplex PCR, the TCRdb table keeps only in-frame clones and is missing some. The V and J calls and the clone size are those of that table, but D and trimming were determined from the DNA. The sample gives about 310,000 clones, more than 75% of which show up once; 1% is in the top ten. V shed 2 bases and J 5 bases; nucleotides not matched to a gene: 6. Germline-derived CDR1 and CDR2 are MNHNY and SVGAGI (reference sequence). The CDR3 is 16 residues long. The sample comprised peripheral blood. The source is a man aged 45-65 years with active or convalescent COVID-19. This chain joins TRBV6-6 and TRBJ2-2, with 9 positions matching TRBD1. The CDR3 spells CASSYTDRGRTGELFF. Here the CDR3 DNA reads TGTGCCAGCAGTTACACGGACAGGGGTCGGACCGGGGAGCTGTTTTTT.